The clone carrying this T cell receptor beta chain was detected many times. Its antigen is unknown. Everyone who donated was a healthy Caucasian. This record comes from a study of identical twins. The CDR3 consists of 16 residues. Germline V gives CDR1 SGHDN, CDR2 FVKESK. Trimming stripped 0 bases from V and 2 bases from J, with 14 bases between. TCRdb reprocessed the 5' RACE reads with MiXCR, giving one entry per CDR3 protein. The sample yields 400,000 to 500,000 distinct CDR3 sequences, around 18% seen once. General study findings and limits: Insertions ran lower in abundant cord blood beta clonotypes, though not in memory repertoires. Sharing of beta out-of-frame sequences by twins showed a weaker excess.

Sequencing was performed on naive T cells sorted from blood. The chain uses TRBV14 and TRBJ2-7, with D maybe TRBD2 (5 bases). The receptor comes from a man in his fifties or sixties in good health. The CDR3 coding sequence is TGTGCCAGCAGCCAAGATGTTCTGAGGGCCCCCTACGAGCAGTACTTC. Amino acid sequence: CASSQDVLRAPYEQYF.